This T cell receptor (beta chain) was captured by sequencing in a study of CD8 T cells in ankylosing spondylitis. Preparation of TCR beta libraries was done by quantitative 5'-RACE with molecular barcodes. Via MiXCR, TCRdb re-called the 5' RACE reads, giving one row per CDR3 protein. The sample yields a few hundred thousand distinct CDR3 sequences, about 13% seen once. This clonotype was counted a few times. Its antigen remains unknown. Study outcomes and limitations: Disease-linked clones reportedly concentrated significantly in matched ankylosing spondylitis synovial fluid. Peripheral blood samples showed relatively rare disease-linked clones, and these clones were CD8+. One TCR beta motif, made up of under ten highly homologous variants, appeared characteristic of ankylosing spondylitis blood.

This TCR was recovered from a male donor with ankylosing spondylitis. The sample taken for sequencing was blood, either unsorted or a sorted T cell fraction (not recorded which).

As DNA, the CDR3 is TGCAGTGTCGGGACGGCGATCCACGAGCAGTACTTC. This translates into CSVGTAIHEQYF. V and J are TRBV20-1 and TRBJ2-7, with D possibly called TRBD1 or TRBD2 (5 bases each). Germline CDR1 DFQATT, CDR2 SNEGSKA (reference sequence). The CDR3 runs to 12 residues. Deletions cut 7 bases from V and 5 bases from J, with 15 bases between.